The 2 T cell receptor beta chains reported below all come from one sample, sequenced in a study of T cell responses to AZD1222 COVID-19 vaccine. TCRdb's copy holds only in-frame clones and misses some; the assay was immunoSEQ multiplex PCR. Of 150,000 or so clones in the sample, roughly 94% were seen once. Sequences were derived from peripheral blood, sampled 28 days after the second AZD1222 dose. The source of these receptors is an adult who received the AZD1222 COVID-19 vaccine.

The rearrangement joins TRBV20-1 to TRBJ2-1; D may be TRBD1 (6 bases). Germline CDR1 reads DFQATT; CDR2 reads SNEGSKA (reference sequence). This CDR3 is built from 10 residues. V shed 7 bases and J shed 7 bases, with 8 bases lying between them. The chain's CDR3 is CSVQGNEQFF. CDR3 in DNA: TGCAGTGTACAGGGTAATGAGCAGTTCTTC.

The chain combines TRBV3-1 (or the pseudogene TRBV3-2) with TRBJ2-5; 11 positions match TRBD2. Germline values: CDR1 LGHDT, CDR2 YNNKEL (reference sequence). CDR3 length: 16 amino acids. With V trimmed by 0 bases and J by 4 bases, 4 bases remained unmatched. The CDR3 nucleotides are TGTGCCAGCAGCCAAGATTTTCTAGCGGGGGGAGAGACCCAGTACTTC. Residues: CASSQDFLAGGETQYF.